Listed here are 18 T cell receptor beta chains from one sample, sequenced in a study of blood T cell repertoires in COVID-19 (dated by TCRdb to the early 2020s). The library relied on the immunoSEQ multiplex PCR assay. TCRdb holds this immuneACCESS table with in-frame rearrangements only. Some clones are missing; in checked studies, unresolved V genes explain under half, and the rest has no known cause. This sample holds 45,000 to 65,000 clones; 90% to 95% were observed only once. More than 7.5% of the sample is in the top ten clones. Specimen: peripheral blood. Every receptor here comes from a woman of 80 years or more with acute or convalescent COVID-19.

The genes are TRBV11-2 and TRBJ2-5, with 7 bases lining up with TRBD2. The length of the CDR3 is 15 residues. The ends lost 1 base at V and 2 bases at J; junction bases unmatched: 4. The germline V gene has CDR1 SGHAT and CDR2 FQNNGV. DNA for the CDR3: TGTGCCAGCAGCTTAGGGCTAGCGGAACAAGAGACCCAGTACTTC. This codes for CASSLGLAEQETQYF.

The CDR3 loop is CSAKRGTEAFF. For the CDR3, the DNA is TGCAGTGCAAAAAGGGGGACTGAAGCTTTCTTT. The rearrangement uses TRBV20-1 and TRBJ1-1; D might be TRBD1 (6 bases). This CDR3 spans 11 amino acids. V was cut by 6 bases and J by 5 bases, with 10 bases left in between. Germline V gene lookup returns CDR1 DFQATT and CDR2 SNEGSKA (reference sequence).

V is TRBV19 and J is TRBJ2-2; TRBD1 matches at 12 bases. Unmatched junction bases numbered 3, after V lost 5 bases and J lost 5 bases. The V gene's germline CDR1 is LNHDA and CDR2 SQIVND (reference sequence). The CDR3 consists of 15 residues. This chain's CDR3 is CASSPGQGATGELFF. The CDR3 DNA reads TGTGCCAGTAGTCCGGGACAGGGGGCTACCGGGGAGCTGTTTTTT.

This chain connects TRBV4-2 to TRBJ1-1; a weak D match, TRBD1 (6 bases). The germline V gene has CDR1 LGHNA and CDR2 YNFKEQ. CDR3 length: 15 residues. The V gene lost 8 bases and the J gene lost 1 base, with 17 bases spanning the gap. CDR3 sequence (DNA): TGTGCCAGCGGGACAATAGGAACCAAGAACACTGAAGCTTTCTTT. It is translated as CASGTIGTKNTEAFF.

The rearrangement uses TRBV21-1 and TRBJ2-2; the table's D call, TRBD1, has no DNA check behind it. TRBV21-1 constitutes a pseudogene. The CDR3 covers 16 residues. The CDR3 bases are TGTGCCAGCAGCAAACTGGTGACAGGGGGCTCCGGGGAGCTGTTTTTT. This codes for CASSKLVTGGSGELFF.

J is TRBJ2-2 and V is TRBV21-1; the table assigns TRBD1, which was not confirmed against the DNA. TRBV21-1 represents a pseudogene. This CDR3 spans 15 amino acids. The DNA of the CDR3 is TGTGCCAGCAGCAAAGGGAGGGGGCCCACCGGGGAGCTGTTTTTT. Its translation: CASSKGRGPTGELFF.

The chain recombines TRBV24-1 with TRBJ2-5, with D maybe TRBD1 (6 bases). This CDR3 is 14 amino acids long. The germline V gene encodes CDR1 KGHDR and CDR2 SFDVKD. Trimming cost V 4 bases and J 10 bases, with 18 bases left between them. The CDR3 region has the DNA TGTGCCACCAGTGACTACACCACAGGGAGCCTCCAGTACTTC. Its protein product is CATSDYTTGSLQYF.

The chain couples TRBV5-4 to TRBJ1-2; D unresolved. Trimming removed 2 bases at V and 7 bases at J, with 18 bases between. The CDR3 length is 15 residues. Germline V gene sequence: CDR1 SGHNT, CDR2 YYREEE (reference sequence). The CDR3 sequence is CASSFFLDAGIGYTF. DNA for the CDR3: TGTGCCAGCAGCTTCTTCCTGGATGCGGGGATTGGCTACACCTTC.

The V and J genes are TRBV5-4 and TRBJ2-5; 12 nucleotides match TRBD2. After removal of 4 bases from V and 5 bases from J, the junction contained 6 bases not matched to a gene. Germline CDR1 reads SGHNT; CDR2 reads YYREEE (reference sequence). This CDR3 contains 15 residues. DNA for the CDR3: TGTGCCAGCAGCAATCGACTAGCGGGAGCGGAGACCCAGTACTTC. This gives the protein CASSNRLAGAETQYF.

This chain links TRBV28 with TRBJ2-7; 12 bases fit TRBD1. The CDR3 is made up of 17 amino acids. V shed 5 bases and J 1 base; nucleotides not matched to a gene: 9. Germline loops: CDR1 MDHEN, CDR2 SYDVKM. The CDR3 spells CASSLTGTGGLSYEQYF. The CDR3 DNA reads TGTGCCAGCAGTCTAACCGGGACAGGGGGCCTATCCTACGAGCAGTACTTC.

The chain couples TRBV14 to TRBJ2-2; D possibly corresponds to TRBD2 (6 bases). The V gene lost 0 bases and the J gene lost 13 bases, with 15 bases spanning the gap. Germline V gene sequence: CDR1 SGHDN, CDR2 FVKESK. The CDR3 sequence is 14 residues long. CDR3 residues: CASSQDQLAPMLFF. CDR3 nucleotides: TGTGCCAGCAGCCAAGATCAACTAGCCCCTATGCTGTTTTTT.

CDR3 in amino acids: CASSTTYEQYF. The CDR3, as DNA: TGTGCCAGCAGTACAACCTACGAGCAGTACTTC. The chain recombines TRBV6-5 with TRBJ2-7; D call uncertain. The CDR3 has 11 residues. In germline, CDR1 is MNHEY, CDR2 SVGAGI. Trimming shortened V by 5 bases and J by 2 bases, and 4 bases separated the two germline ends.

V and J are TRBV4-1 and TRBJ1-1, with 12 positions matching TRBD1. Germline V lookup: CDR1 MGHRA, CDR2 YSYEKL. Germline trimming cut 4 bases from V and 9 bases from J; bases unmatched to any gene: 6. This CDR3 is built from 14 residues. The CDR3 here is CASSPVGQGAKAFF. CDR3 DNA sequence: TGCGCCAGCAGCCCCGTGGGACAGGGGGCGAAAGCTTTCTTT.

The rearrangement joins TRBV5-8 to TRBJ1-4, with D possibly being TRBD1 (5 bases). Germline CDR1 SGHTS, CDR2 YDEGEE. Trimming took 4 bases from V and 5 from J, leaving 15 bases between them. The CDR3 has 15 residues. Written as DNA, the CDR3 is TGTGCCAGCAGCGCCCGGGGGGGGAGGAATGAAAAACTGTTTTTT. Translating gives CASSARGGRNEKLFF.

This clone appeared a few times. V usage is TRBV2 and J usage is TRBJ1-6; 7 bases line up with TRBD1. The CDR3 runs to 16 residues. The junction had 5 bases not matched to a gene; V was cut back by 2 bases and J by 4 bases. CDR1 and CDR2 (germline): SNHLY, FYNNEI. The DNA of the CDR3 is TGTGCCAGCAGTGAATCGGGGACAGATTATAATTCACCCCTCCACTTT. This codes for CASSESGTDYNSPLHF. The full variable domain, with the rest looked up from reference TRBV2 and TRBJ1-6, is EPEVTQTPSHQVTQMGQEVILRCVPISNHLYFYWYRQILGQKVEFLVSFYNNEISEKSEIFDDQFSVERPDGSNFTLKIRSTKLEDSAMYFCASSESGTDYNSPLHFGNGTRLTVT.

Turning to this clone: Sequence at one end of the junction differs from germline and may be a read error. The chain couples TRBV10-2 to TRBJ1-1; perhaps TRBD1 as D (5 bases). CDR3 length: 15 residues. Germline assignment: CDR1 WSHSY and CDR2 SAAADI. CDR3 protein: CPSCGRGGVNTEAFF. Written as DNA, the CDR3 is TGCCCCAGCTGTGGACGGGGAGGGGTGAACACTGAAGCTTTCTTT.

This rearrangement joins TRBV7-6 to TRBJ2-1; 13 bases match TRBD2. Germline CDR1 SGHVS, CDR2 FNYEAQ. After removal of 5 bases from V and 2 bases from J, the junction contained 6 bases not matched to a gene. The CDR3 sequence is 17 residues long. CDR3 loop: CASSLRTSGGTYNEQFF. The DNA of the CDR3 is TGTGCCAGCAGCCTCCGGACTAGCGGGGGAACCTACAATGAGCAGTTCTTC.

This clone was observed a handful of times. The V call is TRBV5-6, the J call TRBJ1-1; D not resolved. Germline V gene sequence: CDR1 SGHDT, CDR2 YYEEEE. Trimming took off 0 bases at V and 10 bases at J, with 7 bases between the two ends. CDR3 length: 11 amino acids. The CDR3 sequence is CASSLGPGAFF. The CDR3 coding sequence is TGTGCCAGCAGCTTGGGGCCGGGAGCTTTCTTT.